Shown below are 22 T cell receptor beta chains from a single sample sequenced in a study of cytomegalovirus exposure and HLA in healthy donors (dated by TCRdb to 2016 to 2017). The receptor library was made with the immunoSEQ multiplex PCR assay. The multiplex PCR relied on a mix of 60 forward primers for TCR Vbeta segments and 13 reverse primers for TCR Jbeta segments. TCRdb mirrors the immuneACCESS table, restricted to in-frame sequences. Some clones are absent from its copies; in checked studies, under half trace to an unresolved V gene, and the reason for the others is unknown. This sample gives 150,000 to 200,000 clones in total; 68% of them show up just once. The ten biggest clones cover 2.5% to 3.5% of the sample. The sample was PBMCs. Receptor source: a woman between 40 and 55 years old in good health and CMV-seropositive.

This clone is a singleton in its sample. The genes are TRBV7-6 and TRBJ1-2; 9 nucleotides align to TRBD1. Germline values: CDR1 SGHVS, CDR2 FNYEAQ. CDR3 size: 13 residues. The J segment lost 4 bases and the V segment lost 4 bases, leaving 1 base of the junction unmatched. The CDR3 reads CASSSTGGYGYTF. In nucleotides, the CDR3 is TGTGCCAGCAGCTCGACAGGGGGCTATGGCTACACCTTC.

The rearrangement links TRBV10-3 to TRBJ1-3, with D maybe TRBD1 (6 bases). CDR1 is ENHRY, CDR2 SYGVKD, per germline. Trimming stripped 10 bases from V and 0 bases from J, with 16 bases between. The CDR3 spans 15 residues. The CDR3 DNA follows: TGTGCCACCAGAGGGGGATTGGTCTCTGGAAACACCATATATTTT. It encodes CATRGGLVSGNTIYF.

This chain connects TRBV5-1 to TRBJ1-6, with D possibly TRBD1 on 6 matching bases. Between the trimmed V and J ends, which lost 6 bases and 9 bases, there was a span of 19 bases. Looked up from germline, CDR1 is SGHRS and CDR2 is YFSETQ. CDR3 size: 15 residues. CDR3 in amino acids: CASTNFRDNGSPLHF. The CDR3, as DNA: TGCGCCAGCACCAACTTCCGGGACAATGGTTCACCCCTCCACTTT.

This clone was seen a handful of times. The chain is built from TRBV5-1 and TRBJ2-2; TRBD2 agrees at 8 bases. CDR3 length: 14 amino acids. J lost 6 bases, V lost 4 bases, and 5 bases had no gene match. Germline V gene lookup returns CDR1 SGHRS and CDR2 YFSETQ. The CDR3 DNA is TGCGCCAGCAGCGCCGGGGGGGATGCCGGGGAGCTGTTTTTT. Protein sequence: CASSAGGDAGELFF.

The chain combines TRBV5-1 with TRBJ2-3, with 9 bases fitting TRBD2. This CDR3 contains 16 residues. Trimming removed 5 bases from V and 1 base from J; junction bases left unmatched: 8. The germline V gene has CDR1 SGHRS and CDR2 YFSETQ. CDR3 sequence: CASRDQAGGGTDTQYF. The CDR3 DNA is TGCGCCAGCAGAGACCAAGCGGGGGGTGGCACAGATACGCAGTATTTT.

This chain joins TRBV9 and TRBJ2-3; 10 positions match TRBD2. Per germline, CDR1 SGDLS and CDR2 YYNGEE. The CDR3 totals 16 residues. The J segment lost 2 bases and the V segment lost 2 bases, leaving 5 bases of the junction unmatched. CDR3 loop: CASSVSSGGLTDTQYF. The DNA for the CDR3 is TGTGCCAGCAGCGTCTCTAGCGGGGGTCTCACAGATACGCAGTATTTT. The entire variable domain, with the rest obtained from reference TRBV9 and TRBJ2-3, is as follows: DSGVTQTPKHLITATGQRVTLRCSPRSGDLSVYWYQQSLDQGLQFLIQYYNGEERAKGNILERFSAQQFPDLHSELNLSSLELGDSALYFCASSVSSGGLTDTQYFGPGTRLTVL.

The chain combines TRBV5-1 with TRBJ2-1; maybe TRBD1 (6 bases). The CDR3 spans 13 residues. Between the trimmed V and J ends, which lost 5 bases and 7 bases, there was a span of 13 bases. The germline gives CDR1 SGHRS, CDR2 YFSETQ. The chain's CDR3 is CASRGDIANEQFF. CDR3 bases: TGCGCCAGCAGGGGGGACATCGCTAATGAGCAGTTCTTC.

The table lists this clone with a few counts. The rearrangement joins TRBV19 to TRBJ1-1; D not certain. The CDR3 spans 12 residues. Germline loops: CDR1 LNHDA, CDR2 SQIVND (reference sequence). The V and J ends lost 4 bases and 0 bases respectively, with 3 bases between them. CDR3 loop: CASSNLNTEAFF. Here the CDR3 DNA reads TGTGCCAGTAGTAACTTGAACACTGAAGCTTTCTTT.

This clone occurred a few times. The chain has TRBV27 and TRBJ2-7; D is uncertain. In germline, CDR1 is MNHEY, CDR2 SMNVEV (reference sequence). The V end lost 0 bases, the J end lost 2 bases, and 8 bases lay between the germline ends. The CDR3 has 14 amino acids. Here the CDR3 reads CASSLSPQAYEQYF. In nucleotides, the CDR3 is TGTGCCAGCAGTTTATCCCCGCAGGCCTACGAGCAGTACTTC.

This sequence joins TRBV7-9 and TRBJ2-7, with D perhaps matching TRBD1 (5 bases). Trimming removed 3 bases at V and 7 bases at J, with 16 bases between. In germline, CDR1 is SEHNR, CDR2 FQNEAQ (reference sequence). This CDR3 has 14 amino acids. The CDR3: CASSLGLSSWEQYF. The CDR3 DNA reads as TGTGCCAGCAGCTTGGGGCTTTCGTCGTGGGAGCAGTACTTC.

The rearrangement uses TRBV5-1 and TRBJ2-2; D unresolved. The CDR3 is 16 residues long. The germline V gene has CDR1 SGHRS and CDR2 YFSETQ. V lost 3 bases and J lost 1, with 13 bases in between. The CDR3 loop reads CASSSQPSENTGELFF. CDR3 nucleotide sequence: TGCGCCAGCAGCTCACAGCCTTCGGAGAACACCGGGGAGCTGTTTTTT. The full variable domain, its missing parts supplied by reference TRBV5-1 and TRBJ2-2, is KAGVTQTPRYLIKTRGQQVTLSCSPISGHRSVSWYQQTPGQGLQFLFEYFSETQRNKGNFPGRFSGRQFSNSRSEMNVSTLELGDSALYLCASSSQPSENTGELFFGEGSRLTVL.

This rearrangement joins TRBV5-6 to TRBJ1-2; tentatively, D is TRBD1 (5 bases). The germline V and J ends were trimmed by 4 bases and 2 bases, with 12 bases remaining between them. The CDR3 loop spans 14 amino acids. CDR1 and CDR2 (germline): SGHDT, YYEEEE. CDR3 in amino acids: CASSGGAGNYGYTF. Written as DNA, the CDR3 is TGTGCCAGCAGCGGAGGGGCAGGGAACTATGGCTACACCTTC.

The genes are TRBV28 and TRBJ1-2, with 9 bases lining up with TRBD1. Germline lookup yields CDR1 MDHEN and CDR2 SYDVKM. V dropped 3 bases and J dropped 10; count of bases not matched to a gene: 6. The CDR3 sequence is 13 residues long. In DNA form, the CDR3 reads TGTGCCAGCAGTTTGGGGACAGGGAAGGACTACACCTTC. This encodes CASSLGTGKDYTF.

The chain links TRBV9 to TRBJ2-1; D gene ambiguous. Trimming cost V 0 bases and J 7 bases, with 8 bases left between them. This CDR3 has 13 amino acids. Germline CDR1 is SGDLS and CDR2 is YYNGEE. The CDR3 sequence is CASSVGLVNEQFF. The DNA for the CDR3 is TGTGCCAGCAGCGTAGGCCTAGTGAATGAGCAGTTCTTC.

V gene TRBV7-2 combines with J gene TRBJ1-3; D is possibly TRBD1 (6 bases). The CDR3 spans 14 residues. Germline CDR1 and CDR2: SGHTA and FQGNSA. The V gene lost 5 bases and the J gene lost 2 bases, with 10 bases spanning the gap. DNA of the CDR3: TGTGCCAGCAGCCGGGACATAGCTGGAAACACCATATATTTT. Translated: CASSRDIAGNTIYF.

The V and J genes are TRBV9 and TRBJ2-1; D is possibly TRBD2 (6 bases). Trimming removed 0 bases from V and 2 bases from J, with 9 bases in between. The CDR3 spans 15 residues. Germline CDR1 and CDR2: SGDLS and YYNGEE. The CDR3 DNA follows: TGTGCCAGCAGCGTAGGTCGGGGGACCTACAATGAGCAGTTCTTC. It encodes CASSVGRGTYNEQFF. The full variable domain, rest sourced from reference TRBV9 and TRBJ2-1, is DSGVTQTPKHLITATGQRVTLRCSPRSGDLSVYWYQQSLDQGLQFLIQYYNGEERAKGNILERFSAQQFPDLHSELNLSSLELGDSALYFCASSVGRGTYNEQFFGPGTRLTVL.

The rearrangement joins TRBV11-3 to TRBJ1-3; possible D gene TRBD1, 6 bases. Trimming pared 0 bases from V and 4 bases from J, leaving 13 bases between. CDR3 length equals 16 residues. The germline V gene encodes CDR1 SGHNT and CDR2 YENEEA. This CDR3 is CASSLDSGAFGNTIYF. DNA for the CDR3: TGTGCCAGCAGCTTAGACTCAGGGGCATTCGGAAACACCATATATTTT.

The chain couples TRBV28 to TRBJ1-5; a weak D match, TRBD1 (6 bases). Trimming cost V 3 bases and J 3 bases, with 12 bases left between them. This CDR3 has 15 residues. The germline CDR1 and CDR2 sequences are MDHEN and SYDVKM. The DNA for the CDR3 is TGTGCCAGCAGTTTGGCGGGGGGCGACAATCAGCCCCAGCATTTT. This sequence encodes CASSLAGGDNQPQHF. Supplemented by reference TRBV28 and TRBJ1-5, the full variable domain reads DVKVTQSSRYLVKRTGEKVFLECVQDMDHENMFWYRQDPGLGLRLIYFSYDVKMKEKGDIPEGYSVSREKKERFSLILESASTNQTSMYLCASSLAGGDNQPQHFGDGTRLSIL.

Notes on this clone: Sequence at one end of the junction differs from germline and may be a read error. This chain links TRBV7-7 with TRBJ2-2, with a possible D match to TRBD1 (7 bases). The germline CDR1 and CDR2 sequences are SSHAT and FNYEAQ (reference sequence). There are 15 residues in the CDR3. CDR3 DNA sequence: TGTGCTAGCAGCCCCAGCCAGGGGGGCACCGGGGAGCTGTTTTTT. Translated: CASSPSQGGTGELFF.

The chain is built from TRBV19 and TRBJ2-1; TRBD2 matches at 9 bases. CDR1 and CDR2 from the germline V gene are LNHDA and SQIVND (reference sequence). J was trimmed by 3 bases and V by 4 bases; bases with no gene match: 7. The CDR3 loop spans 16 amino acids. CDR3 protein: CASSTIAGALYNEQFF. The CDR3 DNA reads TGTGCCAGTAGTACAATAGCGGGGGCCCTCTACAATGAGCAGTTCTTC.

The chain uses TRBV6-5 and TRBJ1-4; maybe TRBD1 (6 bases). The CDR3 extends over 16 amino acids. V was shortened by 0 bases and J by 3 bases, with 11 bases between the two germline ends. Germline assignment: CDR1 MNHEY and CDR2 SVGAGI. CDR3 coding DNA: TGTGCCAGCAGTTACTCGTCAGGGGTGGCTAATGAAAAACTGTTTTTT. Amino acid sequence: CASSYSSGVANEKLFF.

The V call is TRBV4-3, the J call TRBJ1-1, with D unclear. Germline V gives CDR1 LGHNA, CDR2 YSLEER. CDR3 length equals 13 residues. Trimming stripped 4 bases from V and 5 bases from J, with 11 bases between. CDR3 protein: CASSRSRWTEAFF. The CDR3 nucleotides are TGCGCCAGCAGCCGCAGTCGATGGACTGAAGCTTTCTTT.